This T cell receptor (beta chain) was obtained from a study of control samples from healthy donors and cancer patients. Here immunoSEQ multiplex PCR was the method, and the copy in TCRdb shows in-frame clones only, minus some. Among around 180,000 clones listed, 88% were seen once. The CDR3 loop spans 11 amino acids. Trimming pared 9 bases from V and 5 bases from J, leaving 11 bases between. Germline V lookup: CDR1 LNHDA, CDR2 SQIVND (reference sequence). Source material: blood. V usage is TRBV19 and J usage is TRBJ2-7; D uncertain. The TCR originated in a woman aged 25 to 39 in good health. The chain's CDR3 is CASSLRNEQYF. The CDR3 DNA reads as TGTGCCAGCTCCCTCCGGAACGAGCAGTACTTC.